These 2 T cell receptor beta chains came from one sample sequenced in a study of CD8+ T cells in alopecia areata. In each case, RNA was isolated and then reverse transcribed into cDNA as the sequencing template. TCRdb's copy holds only in-frame clones and misses some; the assay was immunoSEQ multiplex PCR. The sample lists more than 150,000 clones; about three fifths were seen once. As for treatment: oral pan-JAK inhibitor, 5-10 mg twice daily. The starting material was CD8+ T cells sorted from blood, obtained at week 24, from a patient treated with tofacitinib. Source of these receptors: a human donor with alopecia areata.

CDR3 residues: CASSPEGYRETQYF. DNA of the CDR3: TGTGCCAGCAGCCCCGAAGGGTACCGAGAGACCCAGTACTTC. This rearrangement joins TRBV7-9 to TRBJ2-5; no firm D call. CDR1 and CDR2 (germline): SEHNR, FQNEAQ (reference sequence). V was clipped by 5 bases and J by 4 bases, with 14 bases between them. The CDR3 length is 14 residues.

V is TRBV5-6 and J is TRBJ2-7, with 11 positions matching TRBD1. V trimming: 4 bases; J trimming: 1 base; junction bases outside the gene matches: 4. Germline values: CDR1 SGHDT, CDR2 YYEEEE. The CDR3 has 15 residues. CDR3 bases: TGTGCCAGCAGCCTCCGGGACAGGGGGTCCTACGAGCAGTACTTC. Translating it yields CASSLRDRGSYEQYF.